These T cell receptor beta chains were read from a single sample in a study of cytomegalovirus exposure and HLA in healthy donors. Assay: immunoSEQ multiplex PCR; the TCRdb copy retains only in-frame clones and omits some. Of about 150,000 clones in the sample, 65% to 80% were seen once. What was sequenced was PBMCs. Every receptor here comes from a man aged 35-49 years in good health and CMV-seropositive. Each CDR3 is given with its conserved first and last residue. D genes are given only for firm matches. A clone size is listed for some rows: how often the clone was seen (once, few, many), or a class if it is expanded.

V gene: TRBV28
clone size: -
J gene: TRBJ1-2
D gene: -
CDR3 DNA: TGTGCCAGCATTCCCGGCACAGGGTTTAATGGCTACACCTTC
CDR3 protein: CASIPGTGFNGYTF

V gene: TRBV18
clone size: -
J gene: TRBJ2-7
D gene: -
CDR3 DNA: TGTGCCAGCTCACCACCGACCGGAGGCTACGAGCAGTACTTC
CDR3 protein: CASSPPTGGYEQYF

V gene: TRBV11-2
clone size: -
J gene: TRBJ2-2
D gene: TRBD2
CDR3 DNA: TGTGCCAGCAGCGGGGGACTAGCGGCGAACACCGGGGAGCTGTTTTTT
CDR3 protein: CASSGGLAANTGELFF

V gene: TRBV4-3
clone size: -
J gene: TRBJ1-1
D gene: -
CDR3 DNA: TGCGCCAGCAGCCAAGATGAAGACAGTTGGGATACTGAAGCTTTCTTT
CDR3 protein: CASSQDEDSWDTEAFF

V gene: TRBV5-1
clone size: -
J gene: TRBJ1-1
D gene: -
CDR3 DNA: TGCGCCAGCAGCCGCGATGGCCGGGGGACTGAAGCTTTCTTT
CDR3 protein: CASSRDGRGTEAFF

V gene: TRBV19
clone size: -
J gene: TRBJ1-2
D gene: -
CDR3 DNA: TGTGCCAGTAGTATCCCGGGGGAATTTGGCTACACCTTC
CDR3 protein: CASSIPGEFGYTF

V gene: TRBV7-3
clone size: -
J gene: TRBJ2-1
D gene: -
CDR3 DNA: TGTGCCAGCAGCTCCCATAGCGTCGATGAGCAGTTCTTC
CDR3 protein: CASSSHSVDEQFF

V gene: TRBV29-1
clone size: -
J gene: TRBJ1-1
D gene: -
CDR3 DNA: TGCAGCGTTGAACTAGGTTCGGCGGCTTTCTTT
CDR3 protein: CSVELGSAAFF

V gene: TRBV18
clone size: -
J gene: TRBJ1-4
D gene: -
CDR3 DNA: TGTGCCAGCTCACCAAACAGTAATGAAAAACTGTTTTTT
CDR3 protein: CASSPNSNEKLFF

V gene: TRBV29-1
clone size: -
J gene: TRBJ1-4
D gene: TRBD1
CDR3 DNA: TGCAGCGTTGGGATCGACAGGGGGCTTAATGAAAAACTGTTTTTT
CDR3 protein: CSVGIDRGLNEKLFF

V gene: TRBV6-5
clone size: -
J gene: TRBJ1-1
D gene: -
CDR3 DNA: TGTGCCAGTTACGTTACAGGGAGCACTGAAGCTTTCTTT
CDR3 protein: CASYVTGSTEAFF

V gene: TRBV7-9
clone size: -
J gene: TRBJ1-3
D gene: TRBD1
CDR3 DNA: TGTGCCAGCAGCCCACTAACAGGGGCCTCTGGAAACACCATATATTTT
CDR3 protein: CASSPLTGASGNTIYF

V gene: TRBV9
clone size: few
J gene: TRBJ2-3
D gene: -
CDR3 DNA: TGTGCCAGCAGCGTAGCTCAAGGACTGAGGGCCACAGATACGCAGTATTTT
CDR3 protein: CASSVAQGLRATDTQYF

V gene: TRBV4-1
clone size: -
J gene: TRBJ1-5
D gene: -
CDR3 DNA: TGCGCCAGCAGCCAAGACGCCGGGTTAAGAAGTGTCCATCAGCCCCAGCATTTT
CDR3 protein: CASSQDAGLRSVHQPQHF

V gene: TRBV6-5
clone size: once
J gene: TRBJ2-7
D gene: TRBD2
CDR3 DNA: TGTGCCAGCAGTTACGTGGCGGGAGTCAGCGAGCAGTACTTC
CDR3 protein: CASSYVAGVSEQYF

V gene: TRBV25-1
clone size: -
J gene: TRBJ2-1
D gene: TRBD1
CDR3 DNA: TGTGCCAGCAGCGCCCGGGACAGGGAGTACAATGAGCAGTTCTTC
CDR3 protein: CASSARDREYNEQFF

V gene: TRBV7-9
clone size: once
J gene: TRBJ2-1
D gene: TRBD2
CDR3 DNA: TGTGCCAGCAGCTTAGGGAGGCCTAGCGGGAGCAATGAGCAGTTCTTC
CDR3 protein: CASSLGRPSGSNEQFF

V gene: TRBV29-1
clone size: -
J gene: TRBJ2-7
D gene: TRBD1
CDR3 DNA: TGCAGCGCCTCGACAGGGAACGAGCAGTACTTC
CDR3 protein: CSASTGNEQYF

V gene: TRBV5-8
clone size: few
J gene: TRBJ1-5
D gene: -
CDR3 DNA: TGTGCCAGCAGCCCCGCAGTCAATCAGCCCCAGCATTTT
CDR3 protein: CASSPAVNQPQHF

V gene: TRBV4-3
clone size: -
J gene: TRBJ2-1
D gene: TRBD2
CDR3 DNA: TGCGCCAGCAGCCAAGCTCCTAGCGGGAGCCGTGAGCAGTTCTTC
CDR3 protein: CASSQAPSGSREQFF

V gene: TRBV4-1
clone size: -
J gene: TRBJ2-2
D gene: TRBD2
CDR3 DNA: TGCGCCAGCAGCCTCCGGGGGGTAGACACCGGGGAGCTGTTTTTT
CDR3 protein: CASSLRGVDTGELFF

V gene: TRBV5-1
clone size: -
J gene: TRBJ2-3
D gene: -
CDR3 DNA: TGCGCCAGCAGCCCAACAGGGTCCACAGATACGCAGTATTTT
CDR3 protein: CASSPTGSTDTQYF

V gene: TRBV10-2
clone size: -
J gene: TRBJ1-1
D gene: TRBD1
CDR3 DNA: TGCGCCAGCATCAGACCGACAGGGGATGGGAACACTGAAGCTTTCTTT
CDR3 protein: CASIRPTGDGNTEAFF

V gene: TRBV6-5
clone size: once
J gene: TRBJ2-1
D gene: TRBD2
CDR3 DNA: TGTGCCAGCAGTTTTCTCAGCGGGAGTCAGGACAATGAGCAGTTCTTC
CDR3 protein: CASSFLSGSQDNEQFF

V gene: TRBV5-4
clone size: -
J gene: TRBJ2-7
D gene: TRBD2
CDR3 DNA: TGTGCCAGCAGCTTTGGGACTAGTACGACCTACGAGCAGTACTTC
CDR3 protein: CASSFGTSTTYEQYF

V gene: TRBV19
clone size: once
J gene: TRBJ1-1
D gene: -
CDR3 DNA: TGTGCCAGTAGTATTGGCGTGAGGACTGAAGCTTTCTTT
CDR3 protein: CASSIGVRTEAFF

V gene: TRBV4-3
clone size: -
J gene: TRBJ2-7
D gene: TRBD2
CDR3 DNA: TGCGCCAGCAGCCAAGGGCGGGAGGCCCCCTACGAGCAGTACTTC
CDR3 protein: CASSQGREAPYEQYF

V gene: TRBV7-2
clone size: -
J gene: TRBJ2-1
D gene: TRBD1
CDR3 DNA: TGTGCCAGCAGTCTGGACAGGGACTTTTACAATGAGCAGTTCTTC
CDR3 protein: CASSLDRDFYNEQFF

V gene: TRBV6-5
clone size: -
J gene: TRBJ1-1
D gene: TRBD1
CDR3 DNA: TGTGCCAGCAGGAACAGGGGGATGAACACTGAAGCTTTCTTT
CDR3 protein: CASRNRGMNTEAFF

V gene: TRBV15
clone size: -
J gene: TRBJ1-1
D gene: -
CDR3 DNA: TGTGCCACCAGCCTCCGACCCTCAGCGGACACTGAAGCTTTCTTT
CDR3 protein: CATSLRPSADTEAFF

V gene: TRBV5-4
clone size: -
J gene: TRBJ2-1
D gene: -
CDR3 DNA: TGTGCCAGCAGCCGTGACTATGAGCAGTTCTTC
CDR3 protein: CASSRDYEQFF

V gene: TRBV20-1
clone size: -
J gene: TRBJ1-5
D gene: -
CDR3 DNA: TGCAGTGCTCGCACCAACGGGCCCCAGCATTTT
CDR3 protein: CSARTNGPQHF

V gene: TRBV4-2
clone size: -
J gene: TRBJ2-2
D gene: TRBD2
CDR3 DNA: TGTGCCAGCAGCCAAGAGATGGCTAGCGGGGACGGGGAGCTGTTTTTT
CDR3 protein: CASSQEMASGDGELFF

V gene: TRBV7-2
clone size: -
J gene: TRBJ1-1
D gene: -
CDR3 DNA: TGTGCCAGCAGTAGATCGGGAAAGGACACTGAAGCTTTCTTT
CDR3 protein: CASSRSGKDTEAFF

V gene: TRBV7-9
clone size: -
J gene: TRBJ1-2
D gene: TRBD1
CDR3 DNA: TGTTCCAGCAGCCTAGTGGGACAGGATAACTATGGCTACACCTTC
CDR3 protein: CSSSLVGQDNYGYTF

V gene: TRBV9
clone size: few
J gene: TRBJ1-5
D gene: -
CDR3 DNA: TGTGCCAGCAGCGGGACTGGTAATCAGCCCCAGCATTTT
CDR3 protein: CASSGTGNQPQHF

V gene: TRBV2
clone size: few
J gene: TRBJ1-5
D gene: -
CDR3 DNA: TGTGCCAGCAGTGGAGATAATCAGCCCCAGCATTTT
CDR3 protein: CASSGDNQPQHF

V gene: TRBV7-2
clone size: -
J gene: TRBJ1-1
D gene: TRBD1
CDR3 DNA: TGTGCCAGCAGCCTAAACAGGGGGCCCGAAGCTTTCTTT
CDR3 protein: CASSLNRGPEAFF

V gene: TRBV5-1
clone size: -
J gene: TRBJ1-1
D gene: TRBD1
CDR3 DNA: TGCGCCAGCAGCATAGGGGGCGAGGTCACTGAAGCTTTCTTT
CDR3 protein: CASSIGGEVTEAFF

V gene: TRBV7-3
clone size: -
J gene: TRBJ1-1
D gene: -
CDR3 DNA: TGTGCCAGCAGCCTTCACGGGAACACTGAAGCTTTCTTT
CDR3 protein: CASSLHGNTEAFF

V gene: TRBV19
clone size: -
J gene: TRBJ2-2
D gene: -
CDR3 DNA: TGTGCCAGTAGGCCAGGGGGGATTGCTGGGACCGGGGAGCTGTTTTTT
CDR3 protein: CASRPGGIAGTGELFF

V gene: TRBV7-8
clone size: -
J gene: TRBJ1-1
D gene: -
CDR3 DNA: TGTGCCAGCAGGCCTACAGCAGGGCGGGGGAACACTGAAGCTTTCTTT
CDR3 protein: CASRPTAGRGNTEAFF

V gene: TRBV13
clone size: -
J gene: TRBJ2-7
D gene: TRBD1
CDR3 DNA: TGTGCCAGCAGCTTACTACCTCGACAGGGCTACGAGCAGTACTTC
CDR3 protein: CASSLLPRQGYEQYF

V gene: TRBV11-2
clone size: -
J gene: TRBJ2-7
D gene: -
CDR3 DNA: TGTGCCAGCAGCTTAGATCACCAGGGCCCCCGCCCCCCTACCTACGAGCAGTACTTC
CDR3 protein: CASSLDHQGPRPPTYEQYF

V gene: TRBV11-2
clone size: -
J gene: TRBJ2-2
D gene: TRBD2
CDR3 DNA: TGTGCCAGCAGCCGGACTAGCGGGAGGACTGGGAGCACCGGGGAGCTGTTTTTT
CDR3 protein: CASSRTSGRTGSTGELFF

V gene: TRBV11-3
clone size: -
J gene: TRBJ2-1
D gene: TRBD2
CDR3 DNA: TGTGCCAGCAGCTTAGATTACCTAGCGGGACAGAATGAGCAGTTCTTC
CDR3 protein: CASSLDYLAGQNEQFF

V gene: TRBV12-5
clone size: few
J gene: TRBJ2-3
D gene: -
CDR3 DNA: TGTGCTAGTGGTCCAAGCGGGAGCACAGATACGCAGTATTTT
CDR3 protein: CASGPSGSTDTQYF

V gene: TRBV28
clone size: once
J gene: TRBJ2-1
D gene: TRBD1
CDR3 DNA: TGTGCCGGCCGATCGGGACAGGGTCCCAATGAGCAGTTCTTC
CDR3 protein: CAGRSGQGPNEQFF

V gene: TRBV5-8
clone size: few
J gene: TRBJ2-1
D gene: TRBD1
CDR3 DNA: TGTGCCAGCAGCTTGCAGGGACAGGCCTCCAATGAGCAGTTCTTC
CDR3 protein: CASSLQGQASNEQFF

V gene: TRBV28
clone size: -
J gene: TRBJ2-7
D gene: TRBD1
CDR3 DNA: TGTGCCAGCAGTGGACAGGGGGTCTACGAGCAGTACTTC
CDR3 protein: CASSGQGVYEQYF

V gene: TRBV29-1
clone size: -
J gene: TRBJ1-5
D gene: TRBD1
CDR3 DNA: TGCAGCGCCCAGACAGGGTCAGGTCAGCCCCAGCATTTT
CDR3 protein: CSAQTGSGQPQHF

V gene: TRBV18
clone size: -
J gene: TRBJ1-2
D gene: -
CDR3 DNA: TGTGCCAGCTCACCCCCGACAGGATCAAACTATGGCTACACCTTC
CDR3 protein: CASSPPTGSNYGYTF

V gene: TRBV7-2
clone size: -
J gene: TRBJ1-1
D gene: TRBD1
CDR3 DNA: TGTGCCAGCAGGCCTTCCCGGGACAGGGAAGCTTTCTTT
CDR3 protein: CASRPSRDREAFF

V gene: TRBV28
clone size: -
J gene: TRBJ2-1
D gene: TRBD2
CDR3 DNA: TGTGCCAGCAGCCTAGCGGGAGGTTCCTACAATGAGCAGTTCTTC
CDR3 protein: CASSLAGGSYNEQFF

V gene: TRBV5-1
clone size: -
J gene: TRBJ1-2
D gene: TRBD1
CDR3 DNA: TGCGCCAGCAGCCAGGGACAGGGTAACTATGGCTACACCTTC
CDR3 protein: CASSQGQGNYGYTF

V gene: TRBV2
clone size: -
J gene: TRBJ2-5
D gene: -
CDR3 DNA: TGTGCCAGCAGTGTAAGGGGAGAGACCCAGTACTTC
CDR3 protein: CASSVRGETQYF